The 29 T cell receptor beta chains presented below share a single source sample, sequenced in a study of cytomegalovirus exposure and HLA in healthy donors. The PCR made use of 60 Vbeta and 13 Jbeta primers. Some clones are missing from TCRdb's copy, which holds only in-frame ones; the method was immunoSEQ multiplex PCR. The profile shows roughly 170,000 clones, about 86% of them singletons. The sample comprised PBMCs. Receptor source: a woman aged 30 to 39 in good health and CMV-seronegative.

The V and J genes are TRBV12-1 and TRBJ2-7; the D call TRBD2 from the table was never checked on the DNA. TRBV12-1 is assigned pseudogene status. The CDR3 spans 14 residues. The CDR3 DNA is TGTGCCAGCAGCTTACGCGGCAGAACCTACGAGCAGTACTTC. Protein: CASSLRGRTYEQYF.

The V and J genes are TRBV5-1 and TRBJ2-5, with TRBD2 matching over 11 bases. The V and J ends lost 3 bases and 1 base, in that order; junction bases with no gene match: 2. The CDR3 loop spans 15 amino acids. Germline V gene lookup returns CDR1 SGHRS and CDR2 YFSETQ. The DNA for the CDR3 is TGCGCCAGCAGCTATAGCGGGGGGGCCCAAGAGACCCAGTACTTC. Translating it yields CASSYSGGAQETQYF.

This chain uses TRBV7-8 with TRBJ2-7, with TRBD2 matching over 10 bases. J was trimmed by 4 bases and V by 3 bases; bases with no gene match: 6. The CDR3 has 15 residues. Germline V lookup: CDR1 SGHVS, CDR2 FQNEAQ. CDR3 nucleotide sequence: TGTGCCAGCAGCTTCACAACTAGCGGGGATTACGAGCAGTACTTC. Translation gives CASSFTTSGDYEQYF.

This clone showed up just once. The CDR3 nucleotides are TGTGCCAGCAGCCCCGTGGGGGGGGTCGGGGAGGGCGAGCAGTACTTC. Residues: CASSPVGGVGEGEQYF. This sequence joins TRBV7-6 and TRBJ2-7; 7 bases map to TRBD2. CDR1 is SGHVS, CDR2 FNYEAQ, per germline. The CDR3 is 16 residues long. The J segment lost 6 bases and the V segment lost 5 bases, leaving 16 bases of the junction unmatched.

V usage is TRBV11-2 and J usage is TRBJ2-7, with 9 nucleotides matching TRBD1. This CDR3 has 17 residues. CDR1 and CDR2 (germline): SGHAT, FQNNGV. V lost 4 bases to trimming and J lost 0 bases; unmatched junction nucleotides: 10. The CDR3 nucleotides are TGTGCCAGCAGCTCATTATCTGGGACAGGGAGCTCCTACGAGCAGTACTTC. Protein sequence: CASSSLSGTGSSYEQYF.

This clone was seen just once. The V and J genes are TRBV4-3 and TRBJ2-3; D possibly corresponds to TRBD1 (6 bases). Germline CDR1 is LGHNA and CDR2 is YSLEER. V was cut by 1 base and J by 3 bases, with 14 bases left in between. The CDR3 contains 16 residues. This CDR3 reads CASSQGPGVRTDTQYF. The CDR3 nucleotides are TGCGCCAGCAGCCAAGGTCCAGGGGTCAGAACAGATACGCAGTATTTT.

This rearrangement joins TRBV19 to TRBJ1-5; D may be TRBD1 (6 bases). V lost 4 bases and J 4 bases, leaving 20 bases between the germline ends. This CDR3 comprises 17 residues. Germline values: CDR1 LNHDA, CDR2 SQIVND (reference sequence). In DNA form, the CDR3 reads TGTGCCAGTAGTAAGCCCGGTTCACAGGGCCCGAATCAGCCCCAGCATTTT. As protein: CASSKPGSQGPNQPQHF.

This clone was seen a single time. This chain joins TRBV10-2 and TRBJ2-7; D gene ambiguous. The CDR3 is made up of 13 amino acids. Germline-derived CDR1 and CDR2 are WSHSY and SAAADI. V shed 6 bases and J shed 0 bases, with 9 bases lying between them. In DNA, the CDR3 is TGCGCCAGCAGCCAGGCTACCTCCTACGAGCAGTACTTC. Protein product: CASSQATSYEQYF.

J is TRBJ2-1 and V is TRBV9, with D perhaps matching TRBD2 (6 bases). The germline gives CDR1 SGDLS, CDR2 YYNGEE. V shed 2 bases and J shed 7 bases, with 10 bases lying between them. CDR3 size: 13 residues. As DNA, the CDR3 is TGTGCCAGCAGCGTGGGACTGCCAAATGAGCAGTTCTTC. Protein: CASSVGLPNEQFF.

This chain uses TRBV29-1 with TRBJ2-7; 10 bases align to TRBD2. Germline-derived CDR1 and CDR2 are SQVTM and ANQGSEA. Trimming at V came to 2 bases and at J to 0 bases, leaving 1 base not matched to a gene. The CDR3 covers 14 residues. CDR3: CSVETSGNSYEQYF. The CDR3 DNA reads TGCAGCGTTGAAACTAGCGGGAACTCCTACGAGCAGTACTTC.

The V gene is TRBV19, the J gene TRBJ2-2; D is unclear. Trimming took off 11 bases at V and 1 base at J, with 8 bases between the two ends. The CDR3 totals 12 residues. Germline V gene lookup returns CDR1 LNHDA and CDR2 SQIVND (reference sequence). In DNA form, the CDR3 reads TGTGCCGGAGCAAAGAACACCGGGGAGCTGTTTTTT. Translating gives CAGAKNTGELFF.

This clone was found once. The chain recombines TRBV2 with TRBJ2-7; maybe TRBD2 (6 bases). Looked up from germline, CDR1 is SNHLY and CDR2 is FYNNEI. The CDR3 spans 13 residues. V gave up 7 bases and J gave up 4 bases, with 14 bases separating them. The CDR3 loop reads CASTAGKGYEQYF. Written as DNA, the CDR3 is TGTGCCAGCACGGCGGGGAAGGGATACGAGCAGTACTTC.

The chain carries TRBV21-1 and TRBJ1-1. TRBV21-1 is shown as a pseudogene. The CDR3 is 12 amino acids. The CDR3 loop reads CASSRGGVTAFF. The DNA of the CDR3 is TGTGCCAGCAGCAGGGGAGGAGTGACAGCTTTCTTT.

The CDR3 nucleotides read TGTGCCAGCAGCCCAACATACTTGGGACAGTCCCACTATGGCTACACCTTC. Translation: CASSPTYLGQSHYGYTF. J is TRBJ1-2 and V is TRBV4-2; TRBD1 aligns across 7 bases. The CDR3 contains 17 residues. The V and J ends lost 4 bases and 3 bases, in that order; junction bases with no gene match: 14. Germline V CDR1 and CDR2: LGHNA, YNFKEQ.

V gene TRBV28 combines with J gene TRBJ2-4; 9 bases map to TRBD2. The CDR3 runs 19 residues. Per germline, CDR1 MDHEN and CDR2 SYDVKM. V trimming: 4 bases; J trimming: 0 bases; junction bases outside the gene matches: 13. Here the CDR3 DNA reads TGTGCCAGCAGTTCGGGGGGGGCTAGCGGGGATCTAGCCAAAAACATTCAGTACTTC. Encoded protein: CASSSGGASGDLAKNIQYF.

CDR3 sequence: CASTIQTGANEKLFF. The CDR3 nucleotides read TGTGCCAGCACCATACAGACAGGGGCTAATGAAAAACTGTTTTTT. The chain combines TRBV7-9 with TRBJ1-4; TRBD1 agrees at 8 bases. Germline V gene data show CDR1 as SEHNR and CDR2 as FQNEAQ (reference sequence). The CDR3 totals 15 residues. V dropped 7 bases and J dropped 3; count of bases not matched to a gene: 7.

The chain couples TRBV19 to TRBJ1-1; D gene ambiguous. CDR1 and CDR2 (germline): LNHDA, SQIVND (reference sequence). V was shortened by 1 base and J by 0 bases, with 6 bases between the two germline ends. This CDR3 region has 14 residues. The DNA for the CDR3 is TGTGCCAGTAGTATAGCTCGGTTGAACACTGAAGCTTTCTTT. Encoded protein: CASSIARLNTEAFF.

This chain uses TRBV4-1 with TRBJ2-1; tentative D call: TRBD2 (6 bases). This CDR3 has 15 amino acids. Germline-derived CDR1 and CDR2 are MGHRA and YSYEKL. V was cut by 2 bases and J by 9 bases, with 17 bases left in between. CDR3 residues: CASSQPGRKGGEQFF. The CDR3 DNA is TGCGCCAGCAGCCAACCGGGACGAAAGGGAGGTGAGCAGTTCTTC.

This clone was seen only a few times. V usage is TRBV9 and J usage is TRBJ2-1; 9 bases line up with TRBD2. CDR1 and CDR2 (germline): SGDLS, YYNGEE. Trimming took 0 bases from V and 10 from J; bases not matched to a gene: 8. The CDR3 is 15 residues long. In nucleotides, the CDR3 is TGTGCCAGCAGCGTAGAAGTAGCGGGAGCTTCGGAGCAGTTCTTC. This encodes CASSVEVAGASEQFF.

The V and J genes are TRBV10-3 and TRBJ1-2; D ambiguous. CDR1 and CDR2 (germline): ENHRY, SYGVKD. The CDR3 spans 13 residues. V lost 6 bases to trimming and J lost 2 bases, with 10 bases between them. CDR3 sequence: CAISAAQNYGYTF. CDR3 bases: TGTGCCATCAGCGCGGCTCAAAACTATGGCTACACCTTC.

This chain connects TRBV5-1 to TRBJ2-5, with D possibly matching TRBD2 (7 bases). Looked up from germline, CDR1 is SGHRS and CDR2 is YFSETQ. Trimming shortened V by 3 bases and J by 5 bases, and 14 bases separated the two germline ends. The CDR3 sequence is 14 residues long. The CDR3 spells CASSSWGGEETQYF. CDR3 in DNA: TGCGCCAGCAGCTCGTGGGGGGGCGAGGAGACCCAGTACTTC.

The gene calls are TRBV2 and TRBJ1-4; 7 bases align to TRBD1. The V gene's germline CDR1 is SNHLY and CDR2 FYNNEI. The CDR3 loop spans 15 amino acids. J lost 4 bases, V lost 6 bases, and 8 bases had no gene match. The CDR3 protein is CASRPGQARNEKLFF. For the CDR3, the DNA is TGTGCCAGCAGACCTGGACAGGCCCGTAATGAAAAACTGTTTTTT.

This clone was observed once. This chain joins TRBV6-1 and TRBJ1-1; TRBD1 matches 7 bases. This CDR3 has 15 residues. Germline CDR1 MNHNS, CDR2 SASEGT. Unmatched junction bases numbered 15, after V lost 3 bases and J lost 11 bases. The CDR3 region is CASSDRASTGIGAFF. CDR3 bases: TGTGCCAGCAGTGATCGCGCATCGACAGGGATTGGGGCTTTCTTT.

This chain connects TRBV28 to TRBJ1-3, with D uncertain. The V gene lost 1 base and the J gene lost 2 bases, with 18 bases spanning the gap. This CDR3 spans 18 amino acids. Germline V gives CDR1 MDHEN, CDR2 SYDVKM. CDR3 in DNA: TGTGCCAGCAGTTTATTTTTATCTCTGGCGGAGGCTGGAAACACCATATATTTT. Amino acids: CASSLFLSLAEAGNTIYF.

This chain connects TRBV5-6 to TRBJ2-5, with 7 bases aligning to TRBD2. CDR1 is SGHDT, CDR2 YYEEEE, per germline. V gave up 4 bases and J gave up 2 bases; unmatched junction bases: 5. This CDR3 contains 14 residues. For the CDR3, the DNA is TGTGCCAGCAGCCAGATGGGGGGGCAAGAGACCCAGTACTTC. It yields the protein CASSQMGGQETQYF.

The chain is built from TRBV6-5 and TRBJ1-3; D is undetermined. The V end lost 4 bases, the J end lost 3 bases, and 16 bases lay between the germline ends. Germline loops: CDR1 MNHEY, CDR2 SVGAGI. The length of the CDR3 is 16 residues. The DNA of the CDR3 is TGTGCCAGCAGTTCCGACACTTTAGTGGGTGGAAACACCATATATTTT. Translation gives CASSSDTLVGGNTIYF.

The chain carries TRBV10-2 and TRBJ2-7; D may be TRBD1 (5 bases). Germline V gene data show CDR1 as WSHSY and CDR2 as SAAADI. This CDR3 is 16 amino acids long. V was shortened by 4 bases and J by 0 bases, with 16 bases between the two germline ends. The CDR3 DNA is TGCGCCAGCAGTGTACCCCCCTACAGGAGCTCCTACGAGCAGTACTTC. The encoded protein is CASSVPPYRSSYEQYF.

V and J are TRBV5-4 and TRBJ2-5; 12 bases are a match to TRBD1. Germline V lookup: CDR1 SGHNT, CDR2 YYREEE (reference sequence). CDR3 length equals 17 residues. J gave up 1 base and V 1 base, and 5 bases lay outside the gene matches. This chain's CDR3 is CASSLKGTGGIQETQYF. The CDR3 region has the DNA TGTGCCAGCAGCTTGAAAGGGACAGGGGGCATCCAAGAGACCCAGTACTTC.

The chain carries TRBV7-2 and TRBJ1-2; D remains unclear. The CDR3 spans 14 residues. Germline loops: CDR1 SGHTA, CDR2 FQGNSA. V was clipped by 4 bases and J by 1 base, with 10 bases between them. The DNA of the CDR3 is TGTGCCAGCAGCTGGGGAGATCTTAACTATGGCTACACCTTC. It codes for CASSWGDLNYGYTF.